This TCR beta chain was identified during a study of blood T cell repertoires in COVID-19. About the study: Sources were T cells, B-cell-depleted T cells, or PBMCs; the material itself was cDNA or gDNA.

V was cut by 4 bases and J by 6 bases, with 8 bases left in between. The CDR3 extends over 11 amino acids. Looked up from germline, CDR1 is SGHRS and CDR2 is YFSETQ. Only in-frame clones appear in the TCRdb table, and some are missing; sequencing was by immunoSEQ multiplex PCR. This sample has around 52,000 clones, with 82% found just once. This clone has a single count. The sequence derives from a woman aged 55-69 years with acute or convalescent COVID-19. The chain uses TRBV5-1 and TRBJ2-7, with D uncertain. The sequenced sample consisted of peripheral blood. CDR3 loop: CASSRNGEQYF. The CDR3 DNA sequence: TGCGCCAGCAGCCGAAACGGCGAGCAGTACTTC.